This T cell receptor (beta chain) stems from a study of blood T cells in healthy people across ages. This clonotype was recorded only once. The germline V gene has CDR1 SGHTA and CDR2 FQGNSA. The ends lost 3 bases at V and 5 bases at J; junction bases unmatched: 4. The CDR3 is 15 residues long. Alongside a J-beta primer mix, a sample-barcoded 5' primer served in a second PCR lasting roughly 6 to 12 cycles. TCRdb re-called the 5' RACE reads through MiXCR, storing one row per CDR3 protein. The data contain around 1,900,000 distinct CDR3 sequences, approximately 39% of them seen just once; the ten biggest clones take up more than 20%.

The V gene is TRBV7-2, the J gene TRBJ2-2, with 9 nucleotides matching TRBD2. Specimen: blood. The TCR sequence derives from a human donor in good health. The CDR3 nucleotides read TGTGCCAGCAGCTTTGCGGGACTAGCTACCGGGGAGCTGTTTTTT. Protein sequence: CASSFAGLATGELFF.